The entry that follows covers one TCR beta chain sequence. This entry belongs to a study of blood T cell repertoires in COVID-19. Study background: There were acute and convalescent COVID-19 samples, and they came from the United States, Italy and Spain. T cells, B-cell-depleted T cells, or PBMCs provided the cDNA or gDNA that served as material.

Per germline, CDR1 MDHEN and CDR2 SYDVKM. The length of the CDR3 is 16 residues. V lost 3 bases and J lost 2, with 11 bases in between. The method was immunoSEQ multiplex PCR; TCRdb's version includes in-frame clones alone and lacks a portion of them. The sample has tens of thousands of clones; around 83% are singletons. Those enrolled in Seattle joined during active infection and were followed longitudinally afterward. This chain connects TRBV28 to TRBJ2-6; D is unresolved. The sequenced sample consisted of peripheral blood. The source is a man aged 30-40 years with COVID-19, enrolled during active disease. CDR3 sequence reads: CASSFPVVAGANVLTF. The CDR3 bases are TGTGCCAGCAGTTTCCCGGTCGTCGCTGGGGCCAACGTCCTGACTTTC.